This entry describes one TCR beta chain. At one of its ends the junction is not consistent with the germline gene, which may arise from a read error. Per the original methods: Amplified reference gene primers provided the basis for estimating nucleated cell counts. Data came from immunoSEQ multiplex PCR; TCRdb stores just in-frame clones and leaves some out. The DNA was the basis for D and trimming; V, J and clone size are from that table. The sample consists of 80,000 to 95,000 clones, about 86% of them appearing once. The entry originates in a study of blood T cell repertoires in COVID-19. Germline CDR1 is LGHDT and CDR2 is YNNKEL (reference sequence). This CDR3 is built from 16 residues.

The TCR was taken from a woman over 75 in a cohort sampled during active or convalescent COVID-19. V usage is TRBV3-1 (or the pseudogene TRBV3-2) and J usage is TRBJ2-3, with TRBD2 matching over 11 bases. Sequenced sample: peripheral blood. The CDR3 loop is CASSLISGRVGDMQYF. As DNA, the CDR3 is TGTGCCAGCAGTCTAATTAGCGGGAGGGTTGGAGATATGCAGTATTTT.